This is a list of T cell receptor beta chains from one sample in a study of cytomegalovirus exposure and HLA in healthy donors. Measured with immunoSEQ multiplex PCR; TCRdb has only the in-frame clones, and not every one. Of about 160,000 clones in the sample, roughly 85% were seen once. Sequenced input: PBMCs. These receptor sequences come from a man between 35 and 55 years old in good health and CMV-seronegative. Each CDR3 is given with its conserved first and last residue. The D gene is left open where the match is weak. Clone size is not always given. Where it is, it says once, few, many or a class for expanded clones.

TRBD1	TRBV9	once	TRBJ1-1	TGTGCCAGCAGCGTTTTAGGGGGACAGGGGACTGAAGCTTTCTTT	CASSVLGGQGTEAFF
TRBD1	TRBV2	-	TRBJ2-5	TGTGCCAGCAGAGTCACAGGGGGAAAAGAGACCCAGTACTTC	CASRVTGGKETQYF
TRBD1	TRBV6-5	few	TRBJ1-2	TGTGCCAGCAGGGACAGGGTCTATGGCTACACCTTC	CASRDRVYGYTF
TRBD2	TRBV30	-	TRBJ2-2	TGTGCCTGGAGTGTACTAGCGGGAGCCGGGGAGCTGTTTTTT	CAWSVLAGAGELFF
TRBD1	TRBV19	few	TRBJ1-4	TGTGCCAGTAGTAGGACAGGGGCGGACGAAAAACTGTTTTTT	CASSRTGADEKLFF
-	TRBV6-1	-	TRBJ1-5	TGTGCCAGCAGTGAAGGACAGGCCTATCAGCCCCAGCATTTT	CASSEGQAYQPQHF
-	TRBV2	-	TRBJ1-3	TGTGCCAGCAGTGAAATAATAGGGGGACCCCTTCTGGGAAACACCATATATTTT	CASSEIIGGPLLGNTIYF
-	TRBV27	-	TRBJ2-1	TGTGCCAGCAGTCCCCAACGGGTCAATGAGCAGTTCTTC	CASSPQRVNEQFF
-	TRBV7-6	-	TRBJ2-5	TGTGCCAGCAGCTTATTTGGGGGGGGCGAGACCCAGTACTTC	CASSLFGGGETQYF
TRBD2	TRBV19	once	TRBJ2-7	TGTGCCAGTAGTACCGGTGTGAAACTAGCGGGAGAATACGAGCAGTACTTC	CASSTGVKLAGEYEQYF
TRBD2	TRBV19	-	TRBJ2-1	TGTGCCAGTAGTAATAGCGGGGGCTTAGAGCAGTTCTTC	CASSNSGGLEQFF
TRBD2	TRBV5-1	-	TRBJ2-2	TGCGCCAGCAGGTTTACTAGCGGGATATCCGGGGAGCTGTTTTTT	CASRFTSGISGELFF
TRBD2	TRBV27	-	TRBJ2-5	TGTGCCAGCAGTTTAGGGGGGGGGCAAGAGACCCAGTACTTC	CASSLGGGQETQYF
TRBD1	TRBV7-9	-	TRBJ2-4	TGTGCCAGCAGCTTAGCAGGGGACAGTCAGTACTTC	CASSLAGDSQYF
TRBD1	TRBV13	-	TRBJ2-1	TGTGCCAGCAGTTTCGAGCGGACAGGGTTTTTCGGTAGCGATGAGCAGTTCTTC	CASSFERTGFFGSDEQFF
-	TRBV7-2	-	TRBJ2-7	TGTGCCAGCAGCTTAGTTACAGGTGGATCCTACGAGCAGTACTTC	CASSLVTGGSYEQYF
TRBD2	TRBV7-2	-	TRBJ2-1	TGTGCCAGCAGCTTCACAGTAGCGGGAGCTTCTGAGCAGTTCTTC	CASSFTVAGASEQFF
TRBD2	TRBV5-1	once	TRBJ2-1	TGCGCCAGCCATCCTGACTCTAGCGGAGTCAATGAGCAGTTCTTC	CASHPDSSGVNEQFF
TRBD1	TRBV18	-	TRBJ1-2	TGTGCCAGCTTTCCCGACAGGGGGCGCGGCCATGGCTACACCTTC	CASFPDRGRGHGYTF
-	TRBV28	-	TRBJ2-5	TGTGCCAGCAGTTTAAAGGGGTTACAAAGGCGGGAGACCCAGTACTTC	CASSLKGLQRRETQYF
-	TRBV18	-	TRBJ1-1	TGTGCCAGCTCCCCGTCAAGGAGCGAGGGCACTGAAGCTTTCTTT	CASSPSRSEGTEAFF
-	TRBV30	-	TRBJ1-4	TGTGCCTGGAGTGTTAAAGAAAAACTGTTTTTT	CAWSVKEKLFF
TRBD2	TRBV4-2	-	TRBJ2-2	TGTGCCAGCAGGGACGGGCTAGCGGGGTACACCGGGGAGCTGTTTTTT	CASRDGLAGYTGELFF
TRBD1	TRBV27	once	TRBJ1-1	TGTGCCAGCAGTTTAGGGGACAGGGGTTCCGAAGCTTTCTTT	CASSLGDRGSEAFF
TRBD1	TRBV2	-	TRBJ1-4	TGTGCCAGCAGCTGGCAGGGGGCCGGTGAAAAACTGTTTTTT	CASSWQGAGEKLFF
-	TRBV4-3	-	TRBJ2-7	TGCGCCAGCAGCCTCCACAGGACAGGGAGGGACCCCTACGAGCAGTACTTC	CASSLHRTGRDPYEQYF
TRBD1	TRBV18	-	TRBJ2-1	TGTGCCAGCTCACGCGGACAGGGGATCTACAATGAGCAGTTCTTC	CASSRGQGIYNEQFF
-	TRBV9	-	TRBJ2-1	TGTGCCAGCAGCGTAGACGGCAGGACCTACAATGAGCAGTTCTTC	CASSVDGRTYNEQFF
TRBD1	TRBV10-3	-	TRBJ2-7	TGTGCCATCGTCCGGGACAGGGTTCCCTACGAGCAGTACTTC	CAIVRDRVPYEQYF
TRBD2	TRBV19	-	TRBJ2-7	TGTGCCAGTAGTATTAGCGGGAGACCGTACGAGCAGTACTTC	CASSISGRPYEQYF
TRBD1	TRBV2	-	TRBJ2-5	TGTGCCAGCGAGTCACAGGGGCAGCGAGAGACCCAGTACTTC	CASESQGQRETQYF
-	TRBV2	-	TRBJ2-5	TGTGCCAGCAGGGTGGGACTCCAAGAGACCCAGTACTTC	CASRVGLQETQYF
-	TRBV18	once	TRBJ1-4	TGTGCCAGCTCACCACTGAGACAGACTAATGAAAAACTGTTTTTT	CASSPLRQTNEKLFF
TRBD1	TRBV2	-	TRBJ2-7	TGTGCCAGCAGTGCCGACAGGGACTCCTACGAGCAGTACTTC	CASSADRDSYEQYF
-	TRBV6-1	once	TRBJ2-1	TGTGCCAGCGGACCATCTGGGGCCAATGAGCAGTTCTTC	CASGPSGANEQFF
-	TRBV28	-	TRBJ1-1	TGTGCCAGCAGAGGGAGGCCTGAAGCTTTCTTT	CASRGRPEAFF
-	TRBV19	-	TRBJ2-2	TGTGCCAGTTGCAGGCAAACCGGGGAGCTGTTTTTT	CASCRQTGELFF
-	TRBV5-1	-	TRBJ2-4	TGCGCCAGCAGCCGGGGGAGTGGCACCAAAAACATTCAGTACTTC	CASSRGSGTKNIQYF
TRBD1	TRBV28	-	TRBJ2-7	TGTGCCAGCAGTTTGTTAATGGGCTTACAGGGGGTCTTTTACGAGCAGTACTTC	CASSLLMGLQGVFYEQYF
-	TRBV30	-	TRBJ1-3	TGTGCCTGGACCCCGGACAAGTCTGGAAACACCATATATTTT	CAWTPDKSGNTIYF
TRBD2	TRBV28	-	TRBJ2-7	TGTGCCAGCAGTTTCGGGAGGGCCCCCTACGAGCAGTACTTC	CASSFGRAPYEQYF
-	TRBV5-6	-	TRBJ1-6	TGTGCCAGCAGCTTGGAGACAGGTTATAATTCACCCCTCCACTTT	CASSLETGYNSPLHF
TRBD2	TRBV11-2	-	TRBJ2-3	TGTGCCAGCAGCTCGGGACTAGCGGCAGATACGCAGTATTTT	CASSSGLAADTQYF
-	TRBV6-5	-	TRBJ1-1	TGTGCCAGCAGTTACGAGGGCCTGGCAGGGAACACTGAAGCTTTCTTT	CASSYEGLAGNTEAFF
TRBD1	TRBV23-1	once	TRBJ1-4	TGCGCCAGCAGTCAATCGGGTGGGGACAGGGCTGCAACTAATGAAAAACTGTTTTTT	CASSQSGGDRAATNEKLFF
TRBD2	TRBV6-1	-	TRBJ2-5	TGTGCCACGCCGGGACTAGGGAAAGAGACCCAGTACTTC	CATPGLGKETQYF
-	TRBV21-1	-	TRBJ2-3	TGTGCCACAGCGGGGGACCGTAGCACAGATACGCAGTATTTT	CATAGDRSTDTQYF
-	TRBV25-1	-	TRBJ1-3	TGTGCCAGCAGTGAATTAGCGCACGGCCCTGGAAACACCATATATTTT	CASSELAHGPGNTIYF
TRBD2	TRBV5-5	-	TRBJ2-7	TGTGCCAGCAGCCGGCAGACTAGCGGGATCGACGAGCAGTACTTC	CASSRQTSGIDEQYF
-	TRBV27	-	TRBJ2-1	TGTGCCACCCGACGGACCCAGGGGGAGCAGTTCTTC	CATRRTQGEQFF
TRBD2	TRBV25-1	-	TRBJ2-1	TGTGCCAGCAGTGACCGGAAGAGCGGGATCGGGGAATACAATGAGCAGTTCTTC	CASSDRKSGIGEYNEQFF
TRBD1	TRBV25-1	-	TRBJ1-5	TGTGCCAGCAGTGGACGAACAGGGGACCCTCAACCCCAGCATTTT	CASSGRTGDPQPQHF
TRBD2	TRBV4-3	-	TRBJ2-3	TGCGCCAGCAGCCAGGGGCCGGGACTAGCGGGAGGGGTATCAGATACGCAGTATTTT	CASSQGPGLAGGVSDTQYF